This T cell receptor beta chain is from a study of Ad26.COV2.S vaccination and SARS-CoV-2 variants. Study background: Donor was assigned to the Ad26.COV2.S arm of trial COV1001. Once or twice, 56 days apart, Ad26.COV2.S was delivered intramuscularly.

Treatment defined: around 19 received Ad26.COV2.S at low or high dose, single or two shots; about 5 received placebo; per-sample allocation not given. Specimen acquisition occurred on day 63 following the initial vaccine or placebo injection. Wuhan-strain SARS-CoV-2 spike was expressed by the Ad26 vector that made up the vaccine. From germline, CDR1 is SGHNT and CDR2 YYREEE (reference sequence). The V end was cut by 4 bases, the J end by 7 bases, with 17 bases between. The CDR3 runs 14 residues. Assay used: immunoSEQ multiplex PCR; TCRdb lists only in-frame clones, some missing. The sample yields under 400,000 clones, around 90% seen once.

This receptor was obtained from a person between 18 and 60 years old who received the Ad26.COV2.S COVID-19 vaccine or a placebo. The sample in question was peripheral blood, obtained in a trial of Ad26.COV2.S vaccine versus placebo. The chain recombines TRBV5-4 with TRBJ1-2; D is ambiguous. The CDR3 bases are TGTGCCAGCAGCCCGGACGGTTCCATTGGTGGCTACACCTTC. Its translation is CASSPDGSIGGYTF.